Sequencing of this T cell receptor (beta chain) was carried out in a study of spatial heterogeneity in lung cancer (dated by TCRdb to between 2018 and 2021). For context, the study as a whole: The donors were some 72 patients from the lung TRACERx cohort who had early-stage, untreated non-small cell lung cancer. Beta-chain transcripts were consistently detected in greater numbers than alpha-chain transcripts, which likely reflected higher beta-chain transcript abundance. Nonsynonymous mutation counts, determined by whole-exome sequencing of tumor tissue, were related to features of the TCR repertoire. In the raw uncorrected reads, each unique combination of TCR and UMI appeared more than ten times on average. Follow-up PBMC samples were sequenced whenever available, with a median time to follow-up of around 24 months after resection. Both alpha and beta chains were TCR-sequenced in about 240 tumor regions, approximately 67 matched nontumor lung samples and around 54 PBMC samples obtained at surgery. TCR alpha and beta repertoires were quantitatively compared across multiple tumor regions, matched nontumor lung and blood in non-small cell lung cancer. Study-level results and caveats: Ubiquitous expanded tumor TCRs showed up in blood more often at tumor resection than at routine follow-up. Confirming at a functional level the hypothesis that regional TCRs recognize regional mutations was considered to require additional single-cell paired TCR alpha and beta sequencing. Only about 14 patients were included in comparisons of baseline and follow-up blood repertoires.

V is shortened by 2 bases, J by 10 bases, and the region joining them spans 8 bases. Based on the germline V gene, the CDR1 and CDR2 sequences are KGHSH and LQKENI. Including the terminal cysteine and phenylalanine, the CDR3 comprises 11 residues. Only the CDR3 portion is preserved as DNA: 33 bases, with reading frame beginning at the first base. According to the study, the label for this sample's time point signals: blood at routine non-recurrence follow-up after resection. TCR sequencing used whole RNA extracted from tumor and nontumor lung tissue, or from cryopreserved PBMC samples, without cell sorting. Only patients with enough RNA available from two or more tumor regions were chosen for TCR sequencing. Library preparation was by 5' RACE. Instrument on record: NextSeq 500. In the TCR library protocol, a unique molecular identifier was attached to each TCR cDNA molecule so that PCR and sequencing errors could be corrected. On the study's bioinformatics: TCR identification, UMI-based error correction and CDR3 extraction were all carried out with Decombinator tools. TCRs above a frequency of 2 per 1,000, corresponding to the top 1% of the tumor frequency distribution, were defined as expanded. Rényi diversity was computed with the R vegan package after subsampling each repertoire 100 times to 5,000 TCRs. CDR3 similarity networks were built from amino acid triplet string-kernel similarity, connecting CDR3s with pairwise similarity above 0.82. The public sequencing data were trimmed at Q25 with fastp and processed into clonotypes with MiXCR by TCRdb, which kept only in-frame beta chains. CDR3 protein duplicates are merged, each entry listing the most common genes and DNA. TCRdb's processing, not the study's, gives the V and J calls here. The sample includes around 45,000 distinct CDR3 sequences, with around 21% observed a single time. Less than 9.5% of the sample rests with the top ten.

This clonotype occurred many times. This receptor's antigen is unknown. No quality values exist for individual bases; no much larger clone is one base distant. Sequencing was performed on PBMCs, taken at follow-up. The sequence joins TRBV18 to TRBJ1-2; the best D guess is TRBD1, with 5 bases matching. This sequence originates from a female donor with early-stage non-small cell lung cancer. The CDR3 amino acid sequence is: CASSPTGYYTF. The sequenced DNA: TGTGCCAGCTCACCAACAGGCTACTACACCTTC.